What follows describes a single T cell receptor (beta chain). This sample was included in a study of cytomegalovirus exposure and HLA in healthy donors. Between the trimmed V and J ends, which lost 6 bases and 2 bases, there was a span of 10 bases. Germline-derived CDR1 and CDR2 are MDHEN and SYDVKM. The CDR3 extends over 13 amino acids. A multiplex PCR was run with 60 Vbeta primers and 13 Jbeta primers. Sequenced by immunoSEQ multiplex PCR; TCRdb stores in-frame clones only, minus some. This sample's clone table lists about 110,000 clones. The TCR comes from a man aged 40-55 years in good health and CMV-seropositive. The J gene is TRBJ1-2, the V gene TRBV28; perhaps TRBD1 as D (6 bases). Sequenced: PBMCs. CDR3 nucleotides: TGTGCCAGCAGGATTACAGGGAACTATGGCTACACCTTC. It is translated as CASRITGNYGYTF.